What follows are 16 T cell receptor beta chains derived from one specimen sequenced in a study of T cell repertoires in cytomegalovirus infection. MiXCR, applied by TCRdb to the reads, yields one record per CDR3 protein. The table shows around 300,000 distinct CDR3 sequences, with over 20% occurring only once. Sequenced input: PBMCs. The receptors come from a human donor in good health (CMV status not recorded). Some clones in this sample may be carry-over from other donors' samples.

Only one count was recorded for this clonotype. The chain employs TRBV23-1 and TRBJ2-1, with 10 bases lining up with TRBD2. TRBV23-1 is labeled an ORF, and its function is uncertain. J was trimmed by 2 bases and V by 2 bases; bases with no gene match: 21. The CDR3 is made up of 22 amino acids. The CDR3 region is CASSQPLKTSGFCKIAYNEQFF. The CDR3 region has the DNA TGCGCCAGCAGTCAACCCCTAAAGACTAGCGGGTTTTGTAAGATTGCCTACAATGAGCAGTTCTTC.

This clonotype has a handful of counts. V and J are TRBV20-1 and TRBJ1-6; D perhaps matches TRBD1 (6 bases). The CDR3 sequence is 14 residues long. Per germline, CDR1 DFQATT and CDR2 SNEGSKA (reference sequence). V was shortened by 0 bases and J by 7 bases, with 10 bases between the two germline ends. The CDR3 loop reads CSARDYRVNSPLHF. Written as DNA, the CDR3 is TGCAGTGCTAGAGATTACAGGGTAAATTCACCCCTCCACTTT.

The rearrangement uses TRBV27 and TRBJ2-6; 7 bases are a match to TRBD1. The V segment lost 5 bases and the J segment 0 bases; nucleotides outside the gene matches: 10. The CDR3 is made up of 18 amino acids. Germline V lookup: CDR1 MNHEY, CDR2 SMNVEV (reference sequence). The DNA of the CDR3 is TGTGCCAGCAGTCCGTGGGGACAGATTCTCTCTGGGGCCAACGTCCTGACTTTC. As protein: CASSPWGQILSGANVLTF.

This rearrangement joins TRBV20-1 to TRBJ2-1; TRBD2 is a possible D gene (7 bases). V dropped 0 bases and J dropped 4 bases, with 13 bases sitting between them. CDR1 DFQATT and CDR2 SNEGSKA come from the germline V gene (reference sequence). The CDR3 is 15 amino acids. The CDR3 is CSARDLGGAYNEQFF. The CDR3, as DNA: TGCAGTGCTAGAGATCTGGGGGGGGCTTACAATGAGCAGTTCTTC.

This clonotype occurred a few times. The gene calls are TRBV4-3 and TRBJ1-1; tentative D call: TRBD1 (5 bases). The CDR3 length is 16 residues. V was cut by 0 bases and J by 6 bases, with 17 bases left in between. CDR1 and CDR2 (germline): LGHNA, YSLEER. The CDR3 sequence is CASSQDWEGLWAEAFF. The DNA for the CDR3 is TGCGCCAGCAGCCAAGATTGGGAGGGACTTTGGGCTGAAGCTTTCTTT.

The CDR3 region has the DNA TGTGCCAGCAGCTGGGGCCCTTCGGGGGATACGCAGTATTTT. Protein product: CASSWGPSGDTQYF. This chain connects TRBV5-6 to TRBJ2-3; possibly TRBD1 or TRBD2 for D (5 bases each). Germline CDR1 reads SGHDT; CDR2 reads YYEEEE. CDR3 length equals 14 residues. The V end lost 3 bases, the J end lost 6 bases, and 14 bases lay between the germline ends.

This rearrangement joins TRBV5-1 to TRBJ2-3; D perhaps matches TRBD1 (6 bases). V dropped 0 bases and J dropped 3 bases, with 11 bases sitting between them. This CDR3 has 15 amino acids. Per germline, CDR1 SGHRS and CDR2 YFSETQ. This chain's CDR3 is CASSLEARGTDTQYF. CDR3 nucleotide sequence: TGCGCCAGCAGCTTGGAGGCTAGGGGGACAGATACGCAGTATTTT.

This clonotype was seen repeatedly, ten times or more. V is TRBV7-2 and J is TRBJ2-3; D possibly corresponds to TRBD2 (5 bases). Germline V CDR1 and CDR2: SGHTA, FQGNSA. V was cut by 3 bases and J by 6 bases, with 16 bases left in between. The CDR3 has 15 residues. The DNA of the CDR3 is TGTGCCAGCAGCTTTGGTGGACTTTCAGGCGATACGCAGTATTTT. It encodes CASSFGGLSGDTQYF.

This clonotype showed up just a few times. V and J are TRBV7-3 and TRBJ1-1; D possibly corresponds to TRBD1 (5 bases). The germline V gene has CDR1 SGHTA and CDR2 FQGTGA. The V and J ends lost 2 bases and 6 bases respectively, with 19 bases between them. The CDR3 has 16 amino acids. The CDR3 DNA reads TGTGCCAGCAGCTTAGCCGGAGGGCAGGGTAGGCCTGAAGCTTTCTTT. Translating it yields CASSLAGGQGRPEAFF.

This clonotype occurred once. V is TRBV28 and J is TRBJ1-4; possible D gene TRBD1, 5 bases. This CDR3 has 15 residues. Germline CDR1 reads MDHEN; CDR2 reads SYDVKM. V was shortened by 7 bases and J by 8 bases, with 20 bases between the two germline ends. For the CDR3, the DNA is TGTGCCAGCACTCTTAGATTGGGGCCGAGCGAAAAACTGTTTTTT. Encoded protein: CASTLRLGPSEKLFF.

The chain is built from TRBV7-9 and TRBJ2-1; no reliable D call. In germline, CDR1 is SEHNR, CDR2 FQNEAQ (reference sequence). The CDR3 spans 15 residues. Deletions cut 5 bases from V and 2 bases from J, with 13 bases between. The DNA of the CDR3 is TGTGCCAGCAGCCACTGGTTGAGGACCTACAATGAGCAGTTCTTC. Translation gives CASSHWLRTYNEQFF. Looking up the rest from reference TRBV7-9 and TRBJ2-1 gives the full variable domain: DTGVSQNPRHKITKRGQNVTFRCDPISEHNRLYWYRQTLGQGPEFLTYFQNEAQLEKSRLLSDRFSAERPKGSFSTLEIQRTEQGDSAMYLCASSHWLRTYNEQFFGPGTRLTVL.

This chain connects TRBV19 to TRBJ2-1; D possibly matches TRBD1 or TRBD2 (5 bases each). The CDR3 is 14 amino acids. With 7 bases removed from V and 7 bases from J, the gap between germline ends came to 17 bases. Looked up from germline, CDR1 is LNHDA and CDR2 is SQIVND (reference sequence). CDR3 DNA: TGTGCCAGTACAAATCGGGCAGGGACGAATGAGCAGTTCTTC. Protein sequence: CASTNRAGTNEQFF.

The chain employs TRBV5-1 and TRBJ1-1, with TRBD1 as a possible D gene (6 bases). The CDR3 contains 15 residues. CDR1 SGHRS and CDR2 YFSETQ come from the germline V gene. V was cut by 1 base and J by 3 bases, with 13 bases left in between. The CDR3 DNA reads as TGCGCCAGCAGCTTGTTAGGGGGGCGAGACACTGAAGCTTTCTTT. Amino acids: CASSLLGGRDTEAFF.

As to this clonotype: A much larger clone is a single base away; this may be a read error. V is TRBV20-1 and J is TRBJ2-3; no definite D call. V lost 3 bases to trimming and J lost 2 bases, with 0 bases between them. Germline CDR1 DFQATT, CDR2 SNEGSKA (reference sequence). The CDR3 is made up of 10 amino acids. This CDR3 reads CSASTDTQYF. The CDR3, as DNA: TGCAGTGCTAGCACAGATACGCAGTATTTT.

The chain employs TRBV7-2 and TRBJ1-5; the D is unclear. Trimming pared 0 bases from V and 4 bases from J, leaving 10 bases between. Germline lookup yields CDR1 SGHTA and CDR2 FQGNSA. The CDR3 runs 15 residues. CDR3 sequence reads: CASSLASPTNQPQHF. The CDR3, as DNA: TGTGCCAGCAGCTTAGCCAGTCCGACGAATCAGCCCCAGCATTTT.

This clonotype was counted between two and nine times. This chain uses TRBV10-3 with TRBJ1-1; the match to TRBD1 covers 12 bases. The germline V gene encodes CDR1 ENHRY and CDR2 SYGVKD. V lost 6 bases and J lost 3; bases outside the gene matches: 2. CDR3 length equals 14 residues. CDR3 nucleotide sequence: TGTGCCATCAGGGGACAGGGGGCGGACACTGAAGCTTTCTTT. Translation gives CAIRGQGADTEAFF.